The text below deals with one TCR beta chain. A single base separates this from a much larger clone, so it may be a read error. The germline V gene encodes CDR1 MGHRA and CDR2 YSYEKL. This CDR3 has 13 residues. Trimming took 0 bases from V and 6 from J, leaving 5 bases between them. In the study's own analysis: Reference gene primer amplification gave estimated nucleated cell counts. Here immunoSEQ multiplex PCR was the method, and the copy in TCRdb shows in-frame clones only, minus some. D and trimming were read from the DNA, whereas the V and J calls and clone size are those reported in that table. The sample includes some 250,000 clones, around 86% seen only once; the top ten take roughly 5.6%. These data originate in a study of blood T cell repertoires in COVID-19. Study details: From T cells, B-cell-depleted T cells, or PBMCs came the material, which was cDNA or gDNA.

Seattle-derived patients entered the study during active infection and were followed longitudinally. V usage is TRBV4-1 and J usage is TRBJ2-2; D is unresolved. Specimen: peripheral blood. The TCR was taken from a woman aged 55-69 years with COVID-19, enrolled during active disease. This chain's CDR3 is CASSQDRAGELFF. CDR3 DNA: TGCGCCAGCAGCCAAGATCGGGCCGGGGAGCTGTTTTTT.